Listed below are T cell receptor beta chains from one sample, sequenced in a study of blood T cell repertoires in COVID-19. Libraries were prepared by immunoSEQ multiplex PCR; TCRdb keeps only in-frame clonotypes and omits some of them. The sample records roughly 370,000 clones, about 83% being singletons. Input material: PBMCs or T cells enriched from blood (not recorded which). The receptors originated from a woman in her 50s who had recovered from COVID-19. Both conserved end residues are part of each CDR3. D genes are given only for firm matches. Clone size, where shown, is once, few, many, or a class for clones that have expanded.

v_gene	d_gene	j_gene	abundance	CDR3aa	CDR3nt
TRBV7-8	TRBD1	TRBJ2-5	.	CASSGLWTGGSQETQYF	TGTGCCAGCAGCGGACTCTGGACAGGGGGAAGCCAAGAGACCCAGTACTTC
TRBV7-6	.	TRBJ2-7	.	CASSHETGRHYEQYF	TGTGCCAGCAGCCACGAGACAGGTCGTCACTACGAGCAGTACTTC
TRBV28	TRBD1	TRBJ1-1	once	CASSLVTGTGFMNTEAFF	TGTGCCAGCAGTTTAGTGACCGGGACAGGCTTCATGAACACTGAAGCTTTCTTT
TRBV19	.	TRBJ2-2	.	CASIGGMTGELFF	TGTGCCAGTATTGGGGGGATGACCGGGGAGCTGTTTTTT
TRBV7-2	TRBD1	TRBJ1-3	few	CASSTDRVGNTIYF	TGTGCCAGCAGCACGGACAGGGTGGGAAACACCATATATTTT
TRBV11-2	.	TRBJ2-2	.	CASSLVNRVGELFF	TGTGCCAGCAGCTTAGTTAACCGCGTGGGGGAGCTGTTTTTT
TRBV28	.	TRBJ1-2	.	CASSLISDSLSGYTF	TGTGCCAGCAGCCTGATTTCGGACAGTCTTTCTGGCTACACCTTC
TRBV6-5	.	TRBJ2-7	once	CASSYSTGRPYEQYF	TGTGCCAGCAGTTACTCGACAGGACGCCCCTACGAGCAGTACTTC
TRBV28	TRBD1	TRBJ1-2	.	CASSFPGQVTYGYTF	TGTGCCAGCAGTTTCCCGGGACAGGTTACCTATGGCTACACCTTC
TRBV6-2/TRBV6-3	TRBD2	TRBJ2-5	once	CASSTLAGGPQTQYF	TGTGCCAGCAGTACTCTAGCGGGGGGGCCCCAGACCCAGTACTTC